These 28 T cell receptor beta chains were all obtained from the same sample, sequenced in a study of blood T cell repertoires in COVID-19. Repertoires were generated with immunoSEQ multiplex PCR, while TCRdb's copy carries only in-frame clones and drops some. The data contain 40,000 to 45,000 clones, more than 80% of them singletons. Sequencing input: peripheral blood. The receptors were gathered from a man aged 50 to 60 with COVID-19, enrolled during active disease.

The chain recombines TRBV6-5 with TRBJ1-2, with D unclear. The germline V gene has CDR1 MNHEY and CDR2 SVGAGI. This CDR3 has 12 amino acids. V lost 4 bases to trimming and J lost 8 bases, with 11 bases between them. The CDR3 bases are TGTGCCAGCAGTTCCATGGGCGGGGGCTACACCTTC. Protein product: CASSSMGGGYTF.

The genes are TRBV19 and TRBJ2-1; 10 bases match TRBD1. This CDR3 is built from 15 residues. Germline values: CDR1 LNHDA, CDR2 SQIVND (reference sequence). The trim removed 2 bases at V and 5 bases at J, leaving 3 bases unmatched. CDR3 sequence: CASSIRGTGDNEQFF. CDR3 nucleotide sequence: TGTGCCAGTAGTATAAGGGGGACAGGGGACAATGAGCAGTTCTTC.

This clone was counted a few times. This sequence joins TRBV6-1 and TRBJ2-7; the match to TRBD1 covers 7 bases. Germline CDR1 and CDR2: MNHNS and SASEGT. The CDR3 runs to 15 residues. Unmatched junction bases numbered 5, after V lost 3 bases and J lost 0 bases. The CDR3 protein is CASSDDRASSYEQYF. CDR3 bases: TGTGCCAGCAGTGACGACAGGGCGAGCTCCTACGAGCAGTACTTC.

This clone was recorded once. CDR3: CASRPGWGANYGYTF. The CDR3 region has the DNA TGTGCCAGCCGGCCTGGTTGGGGCGCTAACTATGGCTACACCTTC. V usage is TRBV28 and J usage is TRBJ1-2; D perhaps matches TRBD1 (5 bases). V lost 8 bases, J lost 0 bases, and 16 bases lay in between. Germline CDR1 and CDR2: MDHEN and SYDVKM. CDR3 length: 15 residues.

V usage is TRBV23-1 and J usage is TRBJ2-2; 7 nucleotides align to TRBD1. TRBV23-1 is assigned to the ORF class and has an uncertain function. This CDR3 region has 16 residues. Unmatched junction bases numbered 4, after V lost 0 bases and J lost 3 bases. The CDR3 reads CASSQSRGQYTGELFF. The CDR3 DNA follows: TGCGCCAGCAGTCAATCGAGGGGGCAGTACACCGGGGAGCTGTTTTTT.

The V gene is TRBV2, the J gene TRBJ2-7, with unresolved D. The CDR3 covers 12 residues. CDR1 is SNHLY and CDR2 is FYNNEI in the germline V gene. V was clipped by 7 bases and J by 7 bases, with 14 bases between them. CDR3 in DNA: TGTGCCAGCAATTTCGGTTTGAGTGAGCAGTACTTC. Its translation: CASNFGLSEQYF.

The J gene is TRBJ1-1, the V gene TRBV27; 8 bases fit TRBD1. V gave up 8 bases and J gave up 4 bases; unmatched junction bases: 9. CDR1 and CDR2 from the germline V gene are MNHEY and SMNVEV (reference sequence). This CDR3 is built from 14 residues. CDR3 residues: CASPQGARSTEAFF. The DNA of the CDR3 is TGTGCCAGCCCCCAGGGGGCGAGGAGCACTGAAGCTTTCTTT.

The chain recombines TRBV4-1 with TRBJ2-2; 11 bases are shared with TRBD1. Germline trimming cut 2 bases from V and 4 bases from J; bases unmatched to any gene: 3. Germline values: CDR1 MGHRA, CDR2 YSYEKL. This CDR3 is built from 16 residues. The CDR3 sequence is CASSQPGQGGTGELFF. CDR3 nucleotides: TGCGCCAGCAGCCAACCGGGACAGGGGGGCACCGGGGAGCTGTTTTTT.

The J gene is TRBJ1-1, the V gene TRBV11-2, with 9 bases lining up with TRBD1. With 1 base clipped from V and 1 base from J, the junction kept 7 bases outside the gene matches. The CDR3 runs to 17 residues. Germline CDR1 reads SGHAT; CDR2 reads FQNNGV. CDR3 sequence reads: CASSLVPGQGSNTEAFF. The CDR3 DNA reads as TGTGCCAGCAGCTTAGTCCCGGGACAGGGATCGAACACTGAAGCTTTCTTT.

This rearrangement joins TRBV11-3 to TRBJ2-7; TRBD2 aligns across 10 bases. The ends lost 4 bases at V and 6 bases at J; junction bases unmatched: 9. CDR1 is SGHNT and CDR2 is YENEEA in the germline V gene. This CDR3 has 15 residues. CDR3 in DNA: TGTGCCAGCAGCTCGAGCACCAGCGGGAGGGCCGAGCAGTACTTC. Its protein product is CASSSSTSGRAEQYF.

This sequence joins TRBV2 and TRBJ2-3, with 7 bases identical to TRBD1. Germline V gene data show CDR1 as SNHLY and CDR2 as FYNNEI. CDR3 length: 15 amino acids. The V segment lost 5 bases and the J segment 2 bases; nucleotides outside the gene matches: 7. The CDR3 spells CASSPGQPYTDTQYF. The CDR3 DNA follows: TGTGCCAGCAGTCCGGGACAGCCTTACACAGATACGCAGTATTTT. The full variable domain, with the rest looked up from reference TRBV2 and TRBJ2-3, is EPEVTQTPSHQVTQMGQEVILRCVPISNHLYFYWYRQILGQKVEFLVSFYNNEISEKSEIFDDQFSVERPDGSNFTLKIRSTKLEDSAMYFCASSPGQPYTDTQYFGPGTRLTVL.

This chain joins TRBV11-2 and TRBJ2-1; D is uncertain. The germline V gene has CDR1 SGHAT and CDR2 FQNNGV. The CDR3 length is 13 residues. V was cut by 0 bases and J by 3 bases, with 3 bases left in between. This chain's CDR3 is CASSLDYYNEQFF. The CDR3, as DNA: TGTGCCAGCAGCTTAGATTACTACAATGAGCAGTTCTTC.

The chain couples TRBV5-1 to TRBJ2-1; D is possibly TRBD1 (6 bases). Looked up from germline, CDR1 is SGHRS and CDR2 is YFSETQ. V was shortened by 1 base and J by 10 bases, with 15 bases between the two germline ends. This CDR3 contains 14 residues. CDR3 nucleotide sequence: TGCGCCAGCAGCTTGCAGGGGTCTCTAGGCGAGCAGTTCTTC. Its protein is CASSLQGSLGEQFF.

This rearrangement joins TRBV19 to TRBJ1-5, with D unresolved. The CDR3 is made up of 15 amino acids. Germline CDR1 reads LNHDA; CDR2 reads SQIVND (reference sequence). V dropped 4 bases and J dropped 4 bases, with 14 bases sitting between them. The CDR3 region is CASSTRLGPNQPQHF. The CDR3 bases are TGTGCCAGTAGTACCCGGTTGGGCCCAAATCAGCCCCAGCATTTT.

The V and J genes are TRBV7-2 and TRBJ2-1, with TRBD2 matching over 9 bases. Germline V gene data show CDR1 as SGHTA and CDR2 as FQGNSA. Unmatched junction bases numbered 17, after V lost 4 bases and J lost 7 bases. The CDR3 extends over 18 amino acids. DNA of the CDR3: TGTGCCAGCAGCTCCCAATCGTGGTTGGCGGGAGGGCGGAATGAGCAGTTCTTC. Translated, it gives CASSSQSWLAGGRNEQFF.

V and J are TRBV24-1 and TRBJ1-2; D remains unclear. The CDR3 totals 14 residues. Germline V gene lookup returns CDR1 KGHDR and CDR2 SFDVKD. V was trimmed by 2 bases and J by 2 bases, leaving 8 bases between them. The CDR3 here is CATSDSGSNYGYTF. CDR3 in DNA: TGTGCCACCAGTGATTCCGGTTCGAACTATGGCTACACCTTC.

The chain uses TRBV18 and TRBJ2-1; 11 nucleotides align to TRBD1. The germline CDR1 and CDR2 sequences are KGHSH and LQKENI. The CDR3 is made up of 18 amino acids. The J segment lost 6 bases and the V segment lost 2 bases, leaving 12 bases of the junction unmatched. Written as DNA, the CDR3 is TGTGCCAGCTCACCAGTGGTAGCCGGGACAGGGGGAGGCAATGAGCAGTTCTTC. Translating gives CASSPVVAGTGGGNEQFF.

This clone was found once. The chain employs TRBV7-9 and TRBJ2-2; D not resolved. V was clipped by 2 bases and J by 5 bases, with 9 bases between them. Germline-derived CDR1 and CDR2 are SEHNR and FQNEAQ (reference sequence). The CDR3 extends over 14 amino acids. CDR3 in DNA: TGTGCCAGCAGCTTATTTTCAGTGACCGGGGAGCTGTTTTTT. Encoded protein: CASSLFSVTGELFF.

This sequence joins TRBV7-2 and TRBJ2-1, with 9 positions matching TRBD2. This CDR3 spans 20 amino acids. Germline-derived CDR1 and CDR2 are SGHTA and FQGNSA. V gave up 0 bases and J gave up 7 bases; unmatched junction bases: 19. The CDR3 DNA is TGTGCCAGCAGCTTAGCTTCCGCGGGAGGGCCTTCATCCGCGGGTAATGAGCAGTTCTTC. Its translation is CASSLASAGGPSSAGNEQFF.

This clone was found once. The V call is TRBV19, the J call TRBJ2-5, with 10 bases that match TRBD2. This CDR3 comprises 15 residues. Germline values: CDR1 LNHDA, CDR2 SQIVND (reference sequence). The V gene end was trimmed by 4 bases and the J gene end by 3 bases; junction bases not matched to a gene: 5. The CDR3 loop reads CASSRASGGEETQYF. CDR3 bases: TGTGCCAGTAGTAGGGCTAGCGGGGGTGAAGAGACCCAGTACTTC.

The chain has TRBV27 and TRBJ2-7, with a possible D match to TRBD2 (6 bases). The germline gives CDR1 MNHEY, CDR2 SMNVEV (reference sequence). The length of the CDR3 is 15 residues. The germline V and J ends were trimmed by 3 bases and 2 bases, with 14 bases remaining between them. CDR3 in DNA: TGTGCCAGCAGTTTGAAGCAGGGAGGAACCTACGAGCAGTACTTC. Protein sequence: CASSLKQGGTYEQYF.

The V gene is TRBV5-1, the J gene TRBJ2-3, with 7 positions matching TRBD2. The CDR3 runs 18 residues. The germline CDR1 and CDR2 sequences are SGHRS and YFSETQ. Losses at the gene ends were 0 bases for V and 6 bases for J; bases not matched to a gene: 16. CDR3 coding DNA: TGCGCCAGCAGCTTGGCCCCGCGGGAGACGTTGGAGGCGGATACGCAGTATTTT. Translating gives CASSLAPRETLEADTQYF.

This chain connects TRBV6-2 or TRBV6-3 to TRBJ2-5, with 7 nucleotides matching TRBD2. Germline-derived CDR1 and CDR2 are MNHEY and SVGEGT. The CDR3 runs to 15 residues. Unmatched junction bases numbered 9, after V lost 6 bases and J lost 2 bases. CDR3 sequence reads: CASSTGLVPQETQYF. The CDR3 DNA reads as TGTGCCAGCAGCACCGGACTAGTCCCGCAAGAGACCCAGTACTTC.

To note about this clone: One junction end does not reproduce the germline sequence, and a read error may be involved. The CDR3 DNA follows: TGTGCCAGCAGCAAAGAGGGGGGAAAATGGAATGGCTACACCTTC. As protein: CASSKEGGKWNGYTF. The chain carries TRBV3-1 (or the pseudogene TRBV3-2) and TRBJ1-2; weak D call: TRBD1 (6 bases). Germline V lookup: CDR1 LGHDT, CDR2 YNNKEL (reference sequence). The CDR3 consists of 15 residues.

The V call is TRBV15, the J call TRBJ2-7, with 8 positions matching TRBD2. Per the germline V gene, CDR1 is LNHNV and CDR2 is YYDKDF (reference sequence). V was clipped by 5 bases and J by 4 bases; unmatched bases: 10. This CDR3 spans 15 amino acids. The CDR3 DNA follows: TGTGCCACCAGCTCCCTCCGGGGGGGGTATTACGAGCAGTACTTC. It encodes CATSSLRGGYYEQYF. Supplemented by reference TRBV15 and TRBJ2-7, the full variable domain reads DAMVIQNPRYQVTQFGKPVTLSCSQTLNHNVMYWYQQKSSQAPKLLFHYYDKDFNNEADTPDNFQSRRPNTSFCFLDIRSPGLGDTAMYLCATSSLRGGYYEQYFGPGTRLTVT.

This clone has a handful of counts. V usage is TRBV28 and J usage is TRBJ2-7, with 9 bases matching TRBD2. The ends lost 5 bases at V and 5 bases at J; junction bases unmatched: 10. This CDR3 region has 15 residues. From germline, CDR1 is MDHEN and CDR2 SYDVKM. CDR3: CASSAPGTSPNEQYF. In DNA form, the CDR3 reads TGTGCCAGCAGTGCGCCCGGGACTAGCCCCAACGAGCAGTACTTC. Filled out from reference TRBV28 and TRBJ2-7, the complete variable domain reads DVKVTQSSRYLVKRTGEKVFLECVQDMDHENMFWYRQDPGLGLRLIYFSYDVKMKEKGDIPEGYSVSREKKERFSLILESASTNQTSMYLCASSAPGTSPNEQYFGPGTRLTVT.

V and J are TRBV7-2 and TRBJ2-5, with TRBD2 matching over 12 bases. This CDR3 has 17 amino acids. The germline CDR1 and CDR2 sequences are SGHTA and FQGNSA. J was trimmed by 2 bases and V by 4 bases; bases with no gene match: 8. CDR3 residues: CASSSSSGLAGQETQYF. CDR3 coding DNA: TGTGCCAGCAGCTCCAGTAGCGGACTAGCGGGGCAAGAGACCCAGTACTTC. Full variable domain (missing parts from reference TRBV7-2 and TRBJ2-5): GAGVSQSPSNKVTEKGKDVELRCDPISGHTALYWYRQSLGQGLEFLIYFQGNSAPDKSGLPSDRFSAERTGGSVSTLTIQRTQQEDSAVYLCASSSSSGLAGQETQYFGPGTRLLVL.

For the CDR3, the DNA is TGTGCCCGTACATATAGCAATCAGCCCCAGCATTTT. Residues: CARTYSNQPQHF. V is TRBV24-1 and J is TRBJ1-5; the D is unclear. V was trimmed by 12 bases and J by 0 bases, leaving 8 bases between them. Per germline, CDR1 KGHDR and CDR2 SFDVKD. The CDR3 is 12 amino acids.